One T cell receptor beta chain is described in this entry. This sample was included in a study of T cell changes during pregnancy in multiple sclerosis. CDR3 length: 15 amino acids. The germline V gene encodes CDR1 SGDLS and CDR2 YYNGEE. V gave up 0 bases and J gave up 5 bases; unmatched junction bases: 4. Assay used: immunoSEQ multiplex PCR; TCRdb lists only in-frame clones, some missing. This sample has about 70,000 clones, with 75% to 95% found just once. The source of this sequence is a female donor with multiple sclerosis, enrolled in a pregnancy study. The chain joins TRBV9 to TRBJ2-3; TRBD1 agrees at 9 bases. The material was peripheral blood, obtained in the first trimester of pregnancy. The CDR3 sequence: CASSVETGGGDTQYF. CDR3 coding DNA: TGTGCCAGCAGCGTAGAGACAGGGGGGGGAGATACGCAGTATTTT. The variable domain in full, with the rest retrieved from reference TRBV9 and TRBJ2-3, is DSGVTQTPKHLITATGQRVTLRCSPRSGDLSVYWYQQSLDQGLQFLIQYYNGEERAKGNILERFSAQQFPDLHSELNLSSLELGDSALYFCASSVETGGGDTQYFGPGTRLTVL.